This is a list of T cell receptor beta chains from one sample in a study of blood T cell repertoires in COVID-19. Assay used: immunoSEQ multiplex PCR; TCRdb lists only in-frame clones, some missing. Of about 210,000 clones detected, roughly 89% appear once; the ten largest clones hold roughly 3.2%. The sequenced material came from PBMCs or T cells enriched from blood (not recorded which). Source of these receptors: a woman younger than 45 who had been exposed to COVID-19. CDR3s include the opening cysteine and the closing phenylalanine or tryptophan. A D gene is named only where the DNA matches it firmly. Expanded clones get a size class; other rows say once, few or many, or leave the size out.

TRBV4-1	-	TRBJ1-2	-	CASSQVPRGGLGYTF	TGCGCCAGCAGCCAAGTCCCGAGGGGAGGGCTCGGCTACACCTTC
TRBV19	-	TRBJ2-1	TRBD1	CASSIEGQGNNEQFF	TGTGCCAGTAGTATTGAGGGACAGGGCAACAATGAGCAGTTCTTC
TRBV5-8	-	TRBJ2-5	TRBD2	CASMTSGRRGETQYF	TGTGCCAGCATGACTAGCGGTCGTAGGGGGGAGACCCAGTACTTC
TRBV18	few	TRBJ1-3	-	CASSPAGYSGNTIYF	TGTGCCAGCTCACCGGCAGGGTACTCTGGAAACACCATATATTTT
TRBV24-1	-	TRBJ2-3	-	CATSPKGRGTDTQYF	TGTGCCACCAGTCCAAAAGGTCGGGGCACAGATACGCAGTATTTT
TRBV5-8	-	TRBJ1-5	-	CASSLRGINQPQHF	TGTGCCAGCAGCTTGAGAGGGATAAATCAGCCCCAGCATTTT
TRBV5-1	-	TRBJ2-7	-	CASTFPETDPIYEQYF	TGCGCCAGCACTTTCCCCGAGACTGATCCAATCTACGAGCAGTACTTC
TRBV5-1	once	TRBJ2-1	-	CASSGGTSRVNEQFF	TGCGCCAGCAGCGGAGGGACGTCAAGGGTCAATGAGCAGTTCTTC
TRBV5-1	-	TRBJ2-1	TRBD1	CASSLGGQGNLMYNEQFF	TGCGCCAGCAGCTTGGGCGGACAGGGGAACCTAATGTACAATGAGCAGTTCTTC
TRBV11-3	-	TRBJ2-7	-	CASSSDSDEQYF	TGTGCCAGCAGCTCAGACAGTGACGAGCAGTACTTC
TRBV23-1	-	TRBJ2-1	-	CASTDSGENEQFF	TGCGCCAGCACCGACTCGGGGGAGAATGAGCAGTTCTTC
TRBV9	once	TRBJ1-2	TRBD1	CASSVSGTGAITF	TGTGCCAGCAGCGTGTCCGGGACAGGGGCTATCACCTTC
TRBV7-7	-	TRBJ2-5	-	CASSPIQETQYF	TGTGCTAGCAGCCCAATCCAAGAGACCCAGTACTTC
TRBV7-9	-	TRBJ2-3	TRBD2	CASSLGTSGVADTQYF	TGTGCCAGCAGCTTAGGGACTAGCGGGGTTGCAGATACGCAGTATTTT
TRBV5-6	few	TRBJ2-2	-	CASSLVTGKNTGELFF	TGTGCCAGCAGCTTGGTTACGGGGAAGAACACCGGGGAGCTGTTTTTT
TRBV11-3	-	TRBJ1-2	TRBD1	CASNHLGDRGLLDPGGYTF	TGTGCCAGCAACCACTTAGGGGACAGGGGGCTGTTGGACCCAGGGGGCTACACCTTC
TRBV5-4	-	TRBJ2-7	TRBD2	CASSPGLAGGRSYEQYF	TGTGCCAGCAGCCCGGGACTAGCGGGGGGCCGCTCCTACGAGCAGTACTTC
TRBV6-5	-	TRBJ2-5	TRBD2	CASSSSPGLAKETQYF	TGTGCCAGCAGTTCTTCTCCGGGACTAGCCAAAGAGACCCAGTACTTC
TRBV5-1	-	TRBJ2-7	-	CASSLGTETYEQYF	TGCGCCAGCAGCTTGGGTACAGAAACCTACGAGCAGTACTTC
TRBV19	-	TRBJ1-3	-	CASSSFSGNTIYF	TGTGCCAGTAGTTCCTTTTCTGGAAACACCATATATTTT
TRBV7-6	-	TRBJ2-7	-	CASSLFGKPYEQYF	TGTGCCAGCAGCTTATTCGGGAAACCCTACGAGCAGTACTTC
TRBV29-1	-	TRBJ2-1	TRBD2	CSVEVRTSSHNEQFF	TGCAGCGTTGAAGTTAGGACTAGCTCCCACAATGAGCAGTTCTTC
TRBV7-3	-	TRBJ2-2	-	CASSTEPYTGELFF	TGTGCCAGTTCTACAGAGCCATACACCGGGGAGCTGTTTTTT
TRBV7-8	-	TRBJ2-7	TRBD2	CASSLRSGGGLSSYEQYF	TGTGCCAGCAGCTTAAGGAGCGGGGGGGGTCTTAGCTCCTACGAGCAGTACTTC
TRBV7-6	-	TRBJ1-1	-	CASSKDSRGTEAFF	TGTGCCAGCAGCAAGGACAGTCGGGGCACTGAAGCTTTCTTT
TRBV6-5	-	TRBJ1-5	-	CASRDSQMYQPQHF	TGTGCCAGCAGGGACAGTCAAATGTATCAGCCCCAGCATTTT
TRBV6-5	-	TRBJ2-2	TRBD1	CASSSTGDTGELFF	TGTGCCAGCAGTTCGACAGGGGACACCGGGGAGCTGTTTTTT
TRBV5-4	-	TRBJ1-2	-	CASSSPGQRNYGYTF	TGTGCCAGCAGCTCGCCGGGACAACGAAACTATGGCTACACCTTC
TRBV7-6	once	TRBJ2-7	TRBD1	CASSSSGQFSYEQYF	TGTGCCAGCAGCTCCTCGGGACAGTTCTCCTACGAGCAGTACTTC
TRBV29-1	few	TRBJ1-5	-	CSVGKGDHQPQHF	TGCAGCGTTGGGAAGGGAGACCATCAGCCCCAGCATTTT
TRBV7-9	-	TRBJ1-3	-	CASSFGQHSGNTIYF	TGTGCCAGCAGCTTCGGACAGCACTCTGGAAACACCATATATTTT
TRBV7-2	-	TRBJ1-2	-	CASSAQVPMSFGYTF	TGTGCCAGCAGCGCACAAGTCCCGATGTCTTTTGGCTACACCTTC
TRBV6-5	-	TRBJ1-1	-	CASSYAGRDTEAFF	TGTGCCAGCAGTTACGCCGGGAGGGACACTGAAGCTTTCTTT